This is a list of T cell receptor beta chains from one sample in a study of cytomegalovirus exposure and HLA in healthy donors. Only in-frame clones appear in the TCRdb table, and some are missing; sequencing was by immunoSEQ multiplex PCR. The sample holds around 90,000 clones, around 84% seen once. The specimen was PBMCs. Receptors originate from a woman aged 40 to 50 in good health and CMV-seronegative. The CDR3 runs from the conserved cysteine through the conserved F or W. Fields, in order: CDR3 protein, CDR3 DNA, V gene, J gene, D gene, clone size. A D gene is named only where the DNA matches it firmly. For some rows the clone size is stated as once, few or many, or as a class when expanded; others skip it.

CASSGGGTSGSGTSYEQYF,TGTGCCAGCAGCGGGGGGGGGACTAGCGGGAGTGGAACGTCTTACGAGCAGTACTTC,TRBV9,TRBJ2-7,TRBD2,NA
CASSRSTGALNEQFF,TGCGCCAGCAGTCGGTCTACCGGAGCCCTCAATGAGCAGTTCTTC,TRBV10-2,TRBJ2-1,NA,NA
CASSQVEVEQFF,TGTGCCAGCAGCCAAGTAGAAGTTGAGCAGTTCTTC,TRBV14,TRBJ2-1,NA,NA
CAWTRENTEAFF,TGTGCCTGGACTCGAGAGAACACTGAAGCTTTCTTT,TRBV30,TRBJ1-1,NA,few
CASRVNRLEQPQHF,TGTGCCAGCAGGGTCAATCGCCTCGAGCAGCCCCAGCATTTT,TRBV28,TRBJ1-5,NA,NA
CASSTGTGNGQSQHF,TGTGCCAGTAGCACCGGGACAGGCAACGGTCAGTCCCAGCATTTT,TRBV19,TRBJ1-5,TRBD1,NA
CASSQYGGTNEKLFF,TGTGCCAGCTCACAATACGGAGGAACTAATGAAAAACTGTTTTTT,TRBV18,TRBJ1-4,NA,NA
CASSLSGRDRNEQFF,TGCGCCAGCAGCTTGTCCGGGAGGGACCGAAATGAGCAGTTCTTC,TRBV5-1,TRBJ2-1,TRBD2,NA
CASSPDIGGGSYGYTF,TGTGCCAGCTCACCCGACATTGGAGGGGGCAGCTATGGCTACACCTTC,TRBV18,TRBJ1-2,TRBD1,NA
CASSEGTGGAYGYTF,TGTGCCAGCAGTGAGGGGACAGGGGGGGCCTATGGCTACACCTTC,TRBV25-1,TRBJ1-2,TRBD1,NA
CASSVSGRSLSYNEQFF,TGTGCCAGCAGCGTCAGCGGGAGGTCGTTATCCTACAATGAGCAGTTCTTC,TRBV9,TRBJ2-1,TRBD2,NA
CASSGSLGGAAEAFF,TGTGCCAGCAGCGGATCCCTGGGGGGAGCGGCTGAAGCTTTCTTT,TRBV9,TRBJ1-1,NA,NA
CASSTWDRVYEQFF,TGTGCCAGTAGTACCTGGGACAGGGTATATGAGCAGTTCTTC,TRBV19,TRBJ2-1,TRBD1,NA
CASSSGNRGGGETQYF,TGTGCCAGCAGCTCGGGGAACAGGGGTGGCGGGGAGACCCAGTACTTC,TRBV7-2,TRBJ2-5,TRBD1,NA
CAWRVAGARTGELFF,TGTGCCTGGAGGGTAGCGGGAGCCCGCACCGGGGAGCTGTTTTTT,TRBV30,TRBJ2-2,TRBD2,NA
CASSAGLAGTYEQYF,TGTGCCAGCAGCGCAGGACTAGCGGGAACCTACGAGCAGTACTTC,TRBV28,TRBJ2-7,TRBD2,NA
CASSLSSQGRNTEAFF,TGTGCCAGCAGTTTAAGTTCACAGGGAAGGAACACTGAAGCTTTCTTT,TRBV28,TRBJ1-1,NA,NA
CASSLATESFFTYEQYF,TGTGCCAGCAGCCTCGCGACGGAGAGCTTTTTTACCTACGAGCAGTACTTC,TRBV11-2,TRBJ2-7,NA,NA
CASTAVGGETQYF,TGTGCCAGCACCGCCGTGGGGGGAGAGACCCAGTACTTC,TRBV7-6,TRBJ2-5,NA,NA
CASSQADWSPNTGELFF,TGCGCCAGCAGCCAAGCTGACTGGAGCCCGAACACCGGGGAGCTGTTTTTT,TRBV4-1,TRBJ2-2,NA,NA
CASSSSGADGNQPQHF,TGTGCCAGCAGTTCATCAGGGGCGGATGGCAATCAGCCCCAGCATTTT,TRBV28,TRBJ1-5,NA,medium-sized
CASSLGTNNEQFF,TGCGCCAGCAGCCTTGGGACTAACAATGAGCAGTTCTTC,TRBV5-1,TRBJ2-1,TRBD2,few
CASCKAGSDCYGYTF,TGTGCCAGTTGTAAGGCCGGGAGCGATTGCTATGGCTACACCTTC,TRBV19,TRBJ1-2,NA,NA
CASSLLRDSPLHF,TGTGCCAGCAGTTTGCTCAGGGATTCACCCCTCCACTTT,TRBV28,TRBJ1-6,NA,NA
CASSPTPSGFEQYF,TGTGCCAGCAGTCCAACCCCCAGCGGGTTCGAGCAGTACTTC,TRBV27,TRBJ2-7,NA,NA
CASSPPPRLAGGDTQYF,TGTGCCAGCAGTCCGCCTCCCCGACTAGCGGGAGGGGATACGCAGTATTTT,TRBV25-1,TRBJ2-3,TRBD2,once
CASSSGTSSLEQYF,TGTGCCAGCAGCTCCGGGACTAGCAGTCTCGAGCAGTACTTC,TRBV13,TRBJ2-7,TRBD2,NA
CASSGTGGLRTQYF,TGTGCCAGTAGTGGGACTGGAGGCCTTAGGACCCAGTACTTC,TRBV19,TRBJ2-5,NA,few